Below, 14 T cell receptor beta chains from the same sample are listed, as sequenced in a study of T-cell reconstitution after alpha-beta-depleted transplantation in children. TCRbeta library preparation incorporated unique molecular identifiers. A single record per CDR3 protein comes from TCRdb applying MiXCR to the PCR reads. The sample carries around 200,000 distinct CDR3 sequences, roughly 11% recorded once. Sequenced material: PBMCs, taken before TCRalphabeta/CD19-depleted stem cell transplant. The source is a child in the first two years of life with acute myeloid leukemia, due to receive a stem cell transplant.

This clonotype has only a few counts. The chain is built from TRBV7-2 and TRBJ1-1; 7 bases line up with TRBD1. Germline V lookup: CDR1 SGHTA, CDR2 FQGNSA. Trimming took 5 bases from V and 11 from J; bases not matched to a gene: 11. The CDR3 runs 13 residues. The CDR3 nucleotides read TGTGCCAGCAGCAAATCAGGGGGGCTAGAGGCTTTCTTT. This sequence encodes CASSKSGGLEAFF.

This clonotype was observed many times. The chain combines TRBV29-1 with TRBJ1-2, with D tentatively TRBD1 (5 bases). The V gene lost 5 bases and the J gene lost 8 bases, with 30 bases spanning the gap. There are 17 residues in the CDR3. In germline, CDR1 is SQVTM, CDR2 ANQGSEA. CDR3 loop: CSVRFLRQTPTVRGYTF. CDR3 nucleotides: TGCAGCGTTAGATTTTTAAGACAGACCCCTACAGTGCGGGGCTACACCTTC.

This clonotype was recorded at least ten times. The rearrangement links TRBV7-8 to TRBJ1-1, with D possibly matching TRBD1 (5 bases). Trimming took 5 bases from V and 5 from J, leaving 12 bases between them. The germline gives CDR1 SGHVS, CDR2 FQNEAQ. The CDR3 consists of 13 residues. The CDR3 DNA reads as TGTGCCAGCAGCGCAACGACAGAGACTGAAGCTTTCTTT. This codes for CASSATTETEAFF.

This clonotype was observed many times. V is TRBV10-3 and J is TRBJ2-2; D not resolved. CDR3 length: 13 residues. Per germline, CDR1 ENHRY and CDR2 SYGVKD. V shed 3 bases and J shed 1 base, with 3 bases lying between them. In nucleotides, the CDR3 is TGTGCCATCAGTGACCAGAACACCGGGGAGCTGTTTTTT. Translated: CAISDQNTGELFF.

In this sample, this clonotype turned up many times. The rearrangement links TRBV28 to TRBJ1-5, with 12 bases matching TRBD1. Looked up from germline, CDR1 is MDHEN and CDR2 is SYDVKM. Germline trimming cut 4 bases from V and 7 bases from J; bases unmatched to any gene: 23. The CDR3 loop spans 21 amino acids. CDR3 sequence (DNA): TGTGCCAGCAGTTCTTACGGCGTCCCGGGACAGGGGGCCGCCAGAAAACAGCCCCAGCATTTT. Protein product: CASSSYGVPGQGAARKQPQHF.

The table lists this clonotype with many counts. The CDR3 sequence is CSARGLSYEQYF. As DNA, the CDR3 is TGCAGTGCTAGAGGTTTAAGCTACGAGCAGTACTTC. This chain joins TRBV20-1 and TRBJ2-7; D ambiguous. Germline lookup yields CDR1 DFQATT and CDR2 SNEGSKA (reference sequence). V was clipped by 1 base and J by 3 bases, with 7 bases between them. The CDR3 sequence is 12 residues long.

The chain recombines TRBV7-3 with TRBJ2-1; a weak D match, TRBD1 (6 bases). Trimming removed 0 bases at V and 7 bases at J, with 13 bases between. This CDR3 region has 15 residues. Germline V CDR1 and CDR2: SGHTA, FQGTGA. The CDR3 loop is CASSLTRGSSNEQFF. The CDR3 nucleotides are TGTGCCAGCAGCTTAACAAGGGGGAGTAGTAATGAGCAGTTCTTC.

As concerns this clonotype: This may be a read error, as it is one base from a much larger clone. The chain combines TRBV28 with TRBJ1-1; TRBD1 aligns across 7 bases. Losses at the gene ends were 4 bases for V and 3 bases for J; bases not matched to a gene: 5. The CDR3 sequence is 14 residues long. Per germline, CDR1 MDHEN and CDR2 SYDVKM. The CDR3 sequence is CASSSGQIDTEAFF. The CDR3 DNA is TGTGCCAGCAGTTCGGGACAGATTGACACTGAAGCTTTCTTT.

This clonotype has at least ten counts. The chain uses TRBV6-2 or TRBV6-3 and TRBJ2-7; no reliable D call. V dropped 4 bases and J dropped 4 bases, with 8 bases sitting between them. This CDR3 spans 12 amino acids. CDR1 and CDR2 (germline): MNHEY, SVGEGT. The CDR3 loop reads CASSSNRYEQYF. The CDR3 DNA follows: TGTGCCAGCAGTTCCAACCGGTACGAGCAGTACTTC.

This clonotype was seen at least ten times. This sequence joins TRBV10-3 and TRBJ1-1; no definite D call. CDR3 length equals 14 residues. CDR1 is ENHRY and CDR2 is SYGVKD in the germline V gene. V was clipped by 3 bases and J by 1 base, with 9 bases between them. CDR3 protein: CAISEGWGNTEAFF. CDR3 DNA sequence: TGTGCCATCAGTGAAGGGTGGGGGAACACTGAAGCTTTCTTT.

This clonotype was seen repeatedly, ten times or more. The rearrangement joins TRBV14 to TRBJ2-4; no firm D call. Germline CDR1 SGHDN, CDR2 FVKESK. Trimming removed 5 bases at V and 5 bases at J, with 13 bases between. This CDR3 region has 14 residues. CDR3 nucleotides: TGTGCCAGCAGCTCGAAGGTGAAAGAAAACATTCAGTACTTC. It is translated as CASSSKVKENIQYF. Together with reference TRBV14 and TRBJ2-4, the CDR3 gives the full variable domain: EAGVTQFPSHSVIEKGQTVTLRCDPISGHDNLYWYRRVMGKEIKFLLHFVKESKQDESGMPNNRFLAERTGGTYSTLKVQPAELEDSGVYFCASSSKVKENIQYFGAGTRLSVL.

Note on this clonotype: At one of its ends the junction is not consistent with the germline gene, which may arise from a read error. V usage is TRBV5-6 and J usage is TRBJ1-1, with no clear D. The CDR3 extends over 12 amino acids. CDR1 SGHDT and CDR2 YYEEEE come from the germline V gene. The CDR3 is CTRPNKDTEAFF. CDR3 nucleotide sequence: TGTACCAGACCAAACAAGGACACTGAAGCTTTCTTT.

As concerns this clonotype: At one end, the junction sequence differs from germline, possibly due to a read error. The genes are TRBV7-2 and TRBJ2-3; 14 bases line up with TRBD2. This CDR3 comprises 15 residues. Germline CDR1 is SGHTA and CDR2 is FQGNSA. The CDR3 DNA follows: TGTGCCCGCAGCTTGACTAGCGGGAGGGCACATACGCAGTATTTT. Protein: CARSLTSGRAHTQYF.

This clonotype was observed a handful of times. CDR3 bases: TGCAGCACCGCATTTCCTGAAGCTTTCTTT. Translating gives CSTAFPEAFF. The V call is TRBV29-1, the J call TRBJ1-1, with D uncertain. The V gene lost 8 bases and the J gene lost 6 bases, with 10 bases spanning the gap. Germline CDR1 SQVTM, CDR2 ANQGSEA. This CDR3 comprises 10 residues.